This record covers a single T cell receptor (beta chain). The source of the sample is a study of control samples from healthy donors and cancer patients. Produced via immunoSEQ multiplex PCR; TCRdb's table is partial and in-frame only. The sample includes 150,000 to 200,000 clones, around 94% seen only once; the top ten take approximately 1.4%. CDR3 length: 14 residues. The V segment lost 4 bases and the J segment 4 bases; nucleotides outside the gene matches: 1. Germline V lookup: CDR1 SEHNR, CDR2 FQNEAQ (reference sequence). This receptor was taken from a man aged 30-40 years in good health. The sequenced material came from blood. The gene calls are TRBV7-9 and TRBJ1-6; TRBD1 matches at 7 bases. The CDR3 region is CASSSGQYNSPLHF. For the CDR3, the DNA is TGTGCCAGCAGCTCGGGACAGTATAATTCACCCCTCCACTTT.